This TCR beta chain was captured by sequencing in a study of shared clonotypes between healthy human individuals. This clone was counted once. This CDR3 contains 14 residues. The V and J ends lost 0 bases and 5 bases respectively, with 8 bases between them. CDR1 is MNHNY, CDR2 SVGAGI, per germline (reference sequence). The method was immunoSEQ multiplex PCR; TCRdb's version includes in-frame clones alone and lacks a portion of them. The data hold 2 million to 2.5 million clones, with under 95% observed a single time. This receptor was identified in a man aged 18-30 years in good health. Some clones in this sample may be carry-over from other donors' samples. The chain has TRBV6-6 and TRBJ1-5, with D possibly matching TRBD1 (5 bases). The sample consisted of naive CD4+ T cells from PBMCs. Specified subset: CD45RA+ positively selected. The CDR3 is CASSYSGVDQPQHF. The CDR3 DNA sequence: TGTGCCAGCAGTTACTCGGGGGTGGATCAGCCCCAGCATTTT.